The next 27 T cell receptor beta chains were all read from a single sample in a study of T cell repertoires in cytomegalovirus infection. The antigens of these receptors remain unknown. TCRdb passed the reads through MiXCR, listing each CDR3 protein once. The sample consists of roughly 200,000 distinct CDR3 sequences, about 40% of them appearing once. The specimen comprised CD8+ T cells from cultured PBMCs, sampled from culture after CMV antigen stimulation. Source of these receptors: a human donor in good health (CMV status not recorded). Some clones in this sample may be carry-over from other donors' samples.

This clonotype was counted between two and nine times. V and J are TRBV12-3 or TRBV12-4 and TRBJ1-4; 9 bases match TRBD1. The CDR3 length is 14 residues. With 5 bases clipped from V and 8 bases from J, the junction kept 6 bases outside the gene matches. CDR3 coding DNA: TGTGCCAGCAGTGGGACAGGGTCTCGGGAAAAACTGTTTTTT. This gives the protein CASSGTGSREKLFF.

The chain carries TRBV5-1 and TRBJ1-1; D is possibly TRBD1 (5 bases). The CDR3 is 14 residues long. Trimming pared 7 bases from V and 0 bases from J, leaving 13 bases between. Germline values: CDR1 SGHRS, CDR2 YFSETQ. CDR3 in amino acids: CASRNGALNTEAFF. CDR3 nucleotides: TGCGCCAGCCGCAACGGGGCGTTGAACACTGAAGCTTTCTTT.

This clonotype was detected a few times. The chain links TRBV7-2 to TRBJ1-2; the match to TRBD1 covers 8 bases. Looked up from germline, CDR1 is SGHTA and CDR2 is FQGNSA. The V gene end was trimmed by 2 bases and the J gene end by 4 bases; junction bases not matched to a gene: 3. The CDR3 extends over 14 amino acids. Written as DNA, the CDR3 is TGTGCCAGCAGCTTAAATACAGGGGGCTATGGCTACACCTTC. It specifies CASSLNTGGYGYTF.

This clonotype was observed a handful of times. V gene TRBV6-1 combines with J gene TRBJ2-2, with TRBD2 as a possible D gene (5 bases). Between the trimmed V and J ends, which lost 1 base and 7 bases, there was a span of 19 bases. The V gene's germline CDR1 is MNHNS and CDR2 SASEGT. The CDR3 sequence is 17 residues long. CDR3 protein: CASSEVFGGKRFGELFF. The CDR3 nucleotides are TGTGCCAGCAGTGAAGTCTTTGGAGGAAAGCGATTCGGGGAGCTGTTTTTT.

The V call is TRBV27, the J call TRBJ1-3, with D maybe TRBD1 (6 bases). The V end was cut by 3 bases, the J end by 4 bases, with 10 bases between. The CDR3 is 14 residues long. Germline loops: CDR1 MNHEY, CDR2 SMNVEV (reference sequence). CDR3 in DNA: TGTGCCAGCAGTTTTGTGGGGGCCGGAAACACCATATATTTT. Its translation is CASSFVGAGNTIYF.

This chain uses TRBV12-3 or TRBV12-4 with TRBJ2-5; a weak D match, TRBD2 (6 bases). V was pared by 6 bases and J by 4 bases, with 9 bases between. CDR3 length: 12 residues. The CDR3, as DNA: TGTGCCAGCAGCGCGACTAGAGAGACCCAGTACTTC. Residues: CASSATRETQYF.

This chain links TRBV10-3 with TRBJ2-7; D perhaps matches TRBD2 (7 bases). Between the trimmed V and J ends, which lost 2 bases and 3 bases, there was a span of 20 bases. From germline, CDR1 is ENHRY and CDR2 SYGVKD. There are 17 residues in the CDR3. The CDR3 bases are TGTGCCATCAGTGAGGAAGGGGGGGGGGCTTACGACTACGAGCAGTACTTC. Protein product: CAISEEGGGAYDYEQYF.

The chain is built from TRBV6-4 and TRBJ2-2; D is undetermined. Germline V gene sequence: CDR1 MRHNA, CDR2 SNTAGT. The germline V and J ends were trimmed by 4 bases and 6 bases, with 12 bases remaining between them. CDR3 size: 14 residues. The CDR3 reads CASSVARASGELFF. As DNA, the CDR3 is TGTGCCAGCAGTGTGGCTAGGGCATCCGGGGAGCTGTTTTTT.

The CDR3 DNA follows: TGTGCCAGCCTAAGATGGGGTGATACGCAGTATTTT. It specifies CASLRWGDTQYF. The chain employs TRBV28 and TRBJ2-3; D is undetermined. Trimming stripped 8 bases from V and 6 bases from J, with 12 bases between. The CDR3 extends over 12 amino acids. The germline CDR1 and CDR2 sequences are MDHEN and SYDVKM.

The chain couples TRBV27 to TRBJ2-1; 8 bases are a match to TRBD1. The CDR3 runs 16 residues. Germline loops: CDR1 MNHEY, CDR2 SMNVEV (reference sequence). Trimming took 2 bases from V and 0 from J; bases not matched to a gene: 3. The CDR3: CASSLRQGSSYNEQFF. CDR3 nucleotide sequence: TGTGCCAGCAGTTTACGACAGGGGAGCTCCTACAATGAGCAGTTCTTC.

This clonotype was counted ten times or more. This chain joins TRBV4-1 and TRBJ2-2; 7 positions match TRBD1. Trimming took 4 bases from V and 10 from J; bases not matched to a gene: 9. The CDR3 covers 14 residues. Germline CDR1 and CDR2: MGHRA and YSYEKL. The CDR3 loop reads CASSRNRGPEELFF. The DNA for the CDR3 is TGCGCCAGCAGCCGGAACAGGGGCCCGGAGGAGCTGTTTTTT.

This rearrangement joins TRBV2 to TRBJ2-7; 7 bases are a match to TRBD2. This CDR3 comprises 16 residues. The J segment lost 4 bases and the V segment lost 8 bases, leaving 17 bases of the junction unmatched. CDR1 and CDR2 from the germline V gene are SNHLY and FYNNEI. The CDR3, as DNA: TGTGCCAGCCAAGGAACTAGCGCTCCATACCTGTACGAGCAGTACTTC. Its translation: CASQGTSAPYLYEQYF.

The count of this clonotype is one. The chain uses TRBV19 and TRBJ2-1; perhaps TRBD1 as D (5 bases). CDR1 LNHDA and CDR2 SQIVND come from the germline V gene (reference sequence). V dropped 5 bases and J dropped 4 bases, with 9 bases sitting between them. This CDR3 has 13 amino acids. The CDR3 protein is CASSLTEYNEQFF. The CDR3 DNA reads as TGTGCCAGTAGTTTGACAGAATACAATGAGCAGTTCTTC.

This chain connects TRBV10-3 to TRBJ2-7; no reliable D call. V lost 10 bases to trimming and J lost 3 bases, with 19 bases between them. Germline loops: CDR1 ENHRY, CDR2 SYGVKD. The CDR3 covers 14 residues. The CDR3 nucleotides read TGTGCCACCGCTTTGTCCTCCTCCCTCTACGAGCAGTACTTC. Translated, it gives CATALSSSLYEQYF.

This clonotype was seen only a few times. The chain is built from TRBV12-5 and TRBJ1-5; D is uncertain. The germline CDR1 and CDR2 sequences are LGHNT and FRNRAP. The CDR3 runs to 17 residues. V lost 7 bases, J lost 3 bases, and 22 bases lay in between. CDR3 residues: CASAFWPPGSVNQPQHF. The CDR3 nucleotides are TGTGCTAGTGCCTTTTGGCCCCCGGGTTCTGTCAATCAGCCCCAGCATTTT. The complete variable domain, with remaining parts taken from reference TRBV12-5 and TRBJ1-5, reads DARVTQTPRHKVTEMGQEVTMRCQPILGHNTVFWYRQTMMQGLELLAYFRNRAPLDDSGMPKDRFSAEMPDATLATLKIQPSEPRDSAVYFCASAFWPPGSVNQPQHFGDGTRLSIL.

This clonotype appeared a few times. This chain links TRBV27 with TRBJ1-2, with D unclear. Trimming took 5 bases from V and 1 from J, leaving 17 bases between them. The CDR3 length is 16 residues. Looked up from germline, CDR1 is MNHEY and CDR2 is SMNVEV (reference sequence). CDR3 sequence (DNA): TGTGCCAGCAGTCCAATAGGAGGAAGCTTTAACTATGGCTACACCTTC. Encoded protein: CASSPIGGSFNYGYTF.

The chain couples TRBV15 to TRBJ2-6; 8 bases align to TRBD1. The V gene's germline CDR1 is LNHNV and CDR2 YYDKDF (reference sequence). This CDR3 region has 19 residues. J was trimmed by 4 bases and V by 1 base; bases with no gene match: 12. CDR3 sequence: CATSRVLWQGAVGANVLTF. Here the CDR3 DNA reads TGTGCCACCAGCAGAGTTTTATGGCAGGGGGCTGTCGGGGCCAACGTCCTGACTTTC.

This clonotype was seen more than once but under ten times. V and J are TRBV20-1 and TRBJ2-7, with a weak D call TRBD2 (5 bases). CDR1 and CDR2 (germline): DFQATT, SNEGSKA (reference sequence). V gave up 6 bases and J gave up 7 bases, with 13 bases separating them. This CDR3 comprises 11 residues. CDR3 sequence (DNA): TGCAGTGCCAAGAGCGGCCCAGAGCAGTACTTC. It is translated as CSAKSGPEQYF.

This clonotype was seen a few times. The chain carries TRBV12-3 or TRBV12-4 and TRBJ2-2; possible D gene TRBD1, 5 bases. The CDR3 is 15 amino acids. V lost 4 bases and J lost 0, with 9 bases in between. CDR3 in DNA: TGTGCCAGCAGTTCCGACAGCGCGAACACCGGGGAGCTGTTTTTT. As protein: CASSSDSANTGELFF.

The chain is built from TRBV20-1 and TRBJ2-7; maybe TRBD2 (6 bases). Trimming took off 0 bases at V and 2 bases at J, with 11 bases between the two ends. The germline gives CDR1 DFQATT, CDR2 SNEGSKA (reference sequence). This CDR3 spans 14 amino acids. Written as DNA, the CDR3 is TGCAGTGCTAGAGACCTCCGGGAGACCTACGAGCAGTACTTC. This sequence encodes CSARDLRETYEQYF.

The rearrangement joins TRBV10-3 to TRBJ2-3; D gene uncertain. Trimming took off 2 bases at V and 1 base at J, with 10 bases between the two ends. The CDR3 has 15 amino acids. The germline V gene has CDR1 ENHRY and CDR2 SYGVKD. Here the CDR3 DNA reads TGTGCCATCAGTGAGATGACCGACGGCACAGATACGCAGTATTTT. Protein product: CAISEMTDGTDTQYF.

Only a few counts were recorded for this clonotype. The rearrangement links TRBV7-8 to TRBJ2-3; 11 positions match TRBD2. The germline gives CDR1 SGHVS, CDR2 FQNEAQ. After removal of 4 bases from V and 5 bases from J, the junction contained 5 bases not matched to a gene. The CDR3 loop spans 15 amino acids. The CDR3 spells CASSSGLAVKDTQYF. The CDR3, as DNA: TGTGCCAGCAGCTCGGGACTAGCGGTGAAAGATACGCAGTATTTT.

The V and J genes are TRBV11-2 and TRBJ2-2; D gene ambiguous. CDR3 length: 13 amino acids. Germline V gives CDR1 SGHAT, CDR2 FQNNGV. Between the trimmed V and J ends, which lost 5 bases and 4 bases, there was a span of 8 bases. The CDR3 protein is CASSRPVTGELFF. Written as DNA, the CDR3 is TGTGCCAGCAGCCGTCCAGTCACCGGGGAGCTGTTTTTT. The complete variable domain, with remaining parts taken from reference TRBV11-2 and TRBJ2-2, reads EAGVAQSPRYKIIEKRQSVAFWCNPISGHATLYWYQQILGQGPKLLIQFQNNGVVDDSQLPKDRFSAERLKGVDSTLKIQPAKLEDSAVYLCASSRPVTGELFFGEGSRLTVL.

The chain is built from TRBV7-9 and TRBJ1-1; 7 bases line up with TRBD1. Germline-derived CDR1 and CDR2 are SEHNR and FQNEAQ (reference sequence). The CDR3 has 12 residues. Trimming took 5 bases from V and 11 from J; bases not matched to a gene: 8. For the CDR3, the DNA is TGTGCCAGCAGCCTTTCCGACAGGGTCGCTTTCTTT. Translated, it gives CASSLSDRVAFF.

Concerning this clonotype: One end of the junction fails to match germline, which may point to a read error. The chain joins TRBV27 to TRBJ1-5; D not resolved. Germline lookup yields CDR1 MNHEY and CDR2 SMNVEV (reference sequence). The CDR3 contains 14 residues. The CDR3 sequence: CASGLRGGNQPQHF. The CDR3 region has the DNA TGTGCCAGCGGTTTACGGGGAGGGAATCAGCCCCAGCATTTT.

This clonotype was observed a few times. The chain carries TRBV7-3 and TRBJ2-1, with TRBD1 matching over 8 bases. Germline V gene sequence: CDR1 SGHTA, CDR2 FQGTGA. After removal of 4 bases from V and 2 bases from J, the junction contained 4 bases not matched to a gene. The CDR3 sequence is 15 residues long. The DNA for the CDR3 is TGTGCCAGCAGCTCGGGACAGGTCGCCTACAATGAGCAGTTCTTC. The encoded protein is CASSSGQVAYNEQFF. The complete variable domain, with remaining parts taken from reference TRBV7-3 and TRBJ2-1, reads GAGVSQTPSNKVTEKGKYVELRCDPISGHTALYWYRQSLGQGPEFLIYFQGTGAADDSGLPNDRFFAVRPEGSVSTLKIQRTERGDSAVYLCASSSGQVAYNEQFFGPGTRLTVL.

The sample holds a few counts of this clonotype. The chain combines TRBV11-2 with TRBJ1-1; TRBD1 might be the D (5 bases). Germline CDR1 SGHAT, CDR2 FQNNGV. Trimming left V 5 bases short and J 7 bases short, with 17 bases between. The length of the CDR3 is 14 residues. The CDR3 protein is CASSRSYKQVEAFF. The CDR3 DNA reads TGTGCCAGCAGCCGTTCATATAAACAGGTTGAAGCTTTCTTT. The full variable domain, its missing parts supplied by reference TRBV11-2 and TRBJ1-1, is EAGVAQSPRYKIIEKRQSVAFWCNPISGHATLYWYQQILGQGPKLLIQFQNNGVVDDSQLPKDRFSAERLKGVDSTLKIQPAKLEDSAVYLCASSRSYKQVEAFFGQGTRLTVV.